Here is one TCR beta chain with its context. Its target antigen remains unknown. It has no much larger one-base neighbor in the sample; base qualities were not kept. As encoded in the germline V gene, CDR1 is SGHDN while CDR2 is FVKESK. The CDR3 has 15 amino acids, counting the end cysteine and phenylalanine. The kept DNA is CDR3 alone, 45 bases in frame from the first base. Clipping removes 4 bases from V and 4 bases from J, with 6 as the unmatched junction base count. This entry belongs to a study of T cell responses to AZD1222 COVID-19 vaccine (dated by TCRdb to the early 2020s). Study-level background: AZD1222 recipients given second doses at about 4 weeks or at about 12 weeks were pooled, since spike-specific TCR depth and breadth were not found to differ between the two schedules. A total of 230 to 250 trial participants underwent TCR sequencing, of whom about 200 received two doses of AZD1222 and around 26 received two doses of the MenACWY control vaccine. Trial participants were enrolled into age subgroups of 18-55, 56-69 and 70-plus years, which contained approximately 150, 28 and 58 TCR-sequenced participants, respectively.

Overall study results and their limits: Participants were mostly white British and included more females than males, and it was suggested by the authors that clonal diversity may have been underestimated. Because no day 14 peak-response samples were available, the repertoires could be characterized only after the peak T cell response. Nearly half of unique spike-specific TCRs reportedly recognized epitopes outside regions mutated in the B.1.351 and B.1.1.7 variants. A significant rise in spike-specific TCR breadth and depth was observed after two AZD1222 doses relative to day 0 and relative to MenACWY recipients. CD4 TCRs associated with the vaccine covered the entire spike protein, and the dominant responses were in regions 160-218 and 743-854. The 56-69-year group was small, and its depth increase did not reach significance, likely because of low power. Only five to seven AZD1222 recipients were SARS-CoV-2 seropositive at baseline, limiting conclusions about previously exposed vaccinees.

The CDR3 regions of human TCRbeta chains were analyzed by immunosequencing. Concerning the study's data processing: TCRs in the repertoires were matched against a reference library of SARS-CoV-2-specific TCRs that had been generated with the MIRA antigen-specificity platform. Breadth meant the fraction of unique TCRs that were SARS-CoV-2-associated, whereas depth meant the fraction of total T cells that were SARS-CoV-2-associated. Using the MIRA data, every spike-specific TCR was mapped to the spike region that the TCR reacted to and assigned to either a CD4 or a CD8 class. Log10-transformed breadth and depth values were compared by one-way ANOVA with Sidak's multiple comparisons tests. TCRdb holds this immuneACCESS table with in-frame rearrangements only. Some clones are missing; in checked studies, unresolved V genes explain under half, and the rest has no known cause. V and J calls plus clone size are reproduced from that table; the DNA served to infer D and trimming. The sample table lists roughly 150,000 clones, approximately 85% of them with a count of one. The ten biggest clones cover around 8% of the sample.

Sample time point, as interpreted from the label and publication: baseline before first vaccination. The vaccinee samples were drawn from two UK trials, COV001 and COV002, one of which was a single-blind randomized controlled phase 2/3 trial testing AZD1222 (ChAdOx1 nCoV-19) in healthy adults. For TCRbeta chain sequencing, PBMC samples from trial participants were taken at day 0 and at day 28 after the second dose. This specimen consisted of peripheral blood, obtained on day 0 of AZD1222 vaccination. The V and J genes are TRBV14 and TRBJ1-2; TRBD1 matches 10 bases in the middle. This receptor was taken from an adult in good health. The CDR3 loop reads CASSRGTGDTYGYTF. The DNA sequence follows: TGTGCCAGCAGCCGAGGGACAGGGGACACCTATGGCTACACCTTC.